This record covers a single TCR beta chain. This sample was taken from a study of blood T cell repertoires in COVID-19. Libraries were prepared by immunoSEQ multiplex PCR; TCRdb keeps only in-frame clonotypes and omits some of them. The repertoire holds some 88,000 clones, about 90% seen once, with about 1.8% in the top ten. The CDR3 is 17 amino acids. V lost 5 bases and J 0 bases, leaving 17 bases between the germline ends. The germline CDR1 and CDR2 sequences are SGHNT and YENEEA. The receptor was derived from a human donor with active COVID-19. The donor label of this sample is uncertain. The sequenced sample was peripheral blood. The chain recombines TRBV11-3 with TRBJ2-1, with D perhaps matching TRBD2 (6 bases). The chain's CDR3 is CASSPGGGQGSYNEQFF. CDR3 DNA sequence: TGTGCCAGCAGCCCTGGTGGAGGGCAAGGCTCCTACAATGAGCAGTTCTTC.